This is a list of T cell receptor beta chains from one sample in a study of blood T cell repertoires in COVID-19. The assay was immunoSEQ multiplex PCR, and TCRdb's table has in-frame clones only and misses some. The repertoire holds around 310,000 clones, roughly 89% seen once, with 0.8% to 1.3% in the top ten. Material: peripheral blood. These receptor sequences come from a woman aged 40 to 50 with COVID-19, enrolled during active disease. Both conserved end residues are part of each CDR3. D genes are given only for firm matches. Where a row states a size, it is once, few, many or the class of an expanded clone; other rows omit it.

>NA|TRBV12-5|TRBJ2-1|NA
CASGSYSGHLYNEQFF
TGTGCTAGTGGTTCATACTCGGGACACCTATACAATGAGCAGTTCTTC
>NA|TRBV15|TRBJ2-7|NA
CATSRERDGVYEQYF
TGTGCCACCAGCAGAGAGAGGGATGGAGTCTACGAGCAGTACTTC
>NA|TRBV18|TRBJ1-2|TRBD1
CASSPFTGTGLYGYTF
TGTGCCAGCTCACCGTTTACCGGGACAGGTCTCTATGGCTACACCTTC
>NA|TRBV28|TRBJ2-5|NA
CASSLEGEGWTQYF
TGTGCCAGCAGTTTGGAGGGGGAGGGATGGACCCAGTACTTC
>NA|TRBV28|TRBJ1-5|TRBD1
CASSFTGDQPQHF
TGTGCCAGCAGTTTTACAGGGGATCAGCCCCAGCATTTT
>NA|TRBV7-3|TRBJ2-2|TRBD1
CASSLNSGTGTGELFF
TGTGCCAGCAGCTTAAATTCCGGGACAGGGACCGGGGAGCTGTTTTTT
>NA|TRBV6-6|TRBJ1-2|NA
CASSYEGVGGYTF
TGTGCCAGCAGTTACGAGGGGGTGGGTGGCTACACCTTC
>NA|TRBV20-1|TRBJ1-2|NA
CSASLEGAHGYTF
TGCAGTGCTAGTTTAGAGGGAGCGCATGGCTACACCTTC
>once|TRBV19|TRBJ2-7|TRBD1
CASSRFPGQGNSYEQYF
TGTGCCAGTAGTCGATTCCCCGGACAGGGGAACTCCTACGAGCAGTACTTC
>NA|TRBV28|TRBJ2-5|TRBD2
CASSLWTSGGAGKTQYF
TGTGCCAGCAGTCTCTGGACTAGCGGGGGGGCTGGAAAGACCCAGTACTTC
>NA|TRBV19|TRBJ2-1|NA
CASSMQGGVYNEQFF
TGTGCCAGTAGTATGCAGGGTGGGGTTTACAATGAGCAGTTCTTC
>few|TRBV7-3|TRBJ1-6|NA
CASSHAADNSPLHF
TGTGCCAGCAGCCACGCGGCAGATAATTCACCCCTCCACTTT
>NA|TRBV27|TRBJ2-3|TRBD2
CASRLNRLAGITDTQYF
TGTGCCAGCCGCCTTAACAGGCTAGCGGGGATTACAGATACGCAGTATTTT
>NA|TRBV11-2|TRBJ2-7|TRBD2
CASSLALAGSTYEQYF
TGTGCCAGCAGCTTAGCCCTAGCGGGATCGACCTACGAGCAGTACTTC
>NA|TRBV6-5|TRBJ2-7|NA
CASSRGGAVSYEQYF
TGTGCCAGCAGCCGCGGGGGCGCGGTAAGCTACGAGCAGTACTTC
>once|TRBV11-3|TRBJ1-5|NA
CASSPVRARNQPQHF
TGTGCCAGCAGCCCCGTCAGGGCCCGCAATCAGCCCCAGCATTTT
>NA|TRBV4-2|TRBJ2-1|NA
CASSQDLVGGSNEQFF
TGTGCCAGCAGCCAGGATCTAGTGGGGGGTTCTAATGAGCAGTTCTTC
>NA|TRBV5-5|TRBJ2-5|TRBD1
CASSMGQVQETQYF
TGTGCCAGCAGCATGGGACAGGTCCAAGAGACCCAGTACTTC
>NA|TRBV5-4|TRBJ2-7|TRBD1
CASSLGGTGSYEQYF
TGTGCCAGCAGCTTGGGGGGGACAGGGTCGTACGAGCAGTACTTC
>NA|TRBV28|TRBJ2-7|NA
CASSFASSYEQYF
TGTGCCAGCAGTTTCGCGAGCTCCTACGAGCAGTACTTC
>NA|TRBV28|TRBJ1-5|NA
CASSLNRNHQPQHF
TGTGCCAGCAGTTTAAACAGGAACCATCAGCCCCAGCATTTT
>NA|TRBV4-3|TRBJ2-7|NA
CASSHPRVMEQYF
TGCGCCAGCAGCCATCCTCGCGTCATGGAGCAGTACTTC
>NA|TRBV11-3|TRBJ2-1|NA
CASSLDSKEHEQFF
TGTGCCAGCAGCTTGGACTCGAAAGAGCATGAGCAGTTCTTC
>NA|TRBV30|TRBJ1-1|NA
CAWSRGGPNTEAFF
TGTGCCTGGAGCCGGGGGGGGCCGAACACTGAAGCTTTCTTT
>NA|TRBV6-5|TRBJ2-3|TRBD2
CASSYGGRDTDTQYF
TGTGCCAGCAGTTACGGCGGGAGAGACACAGATACGCAGTATTTT
>NA|TRBV4-3|TRBJ1-6|NA
CASSQDRGASSYNSPLHF
TGCGCCAGCAGCCAAGATCGGGGGGCTAGCTCCTATAATTCACCCCTCCACTTT
>NA|TRBV9|TRBJ1-5|TRBD1
CASSAGTANPQHF
TGTGCCAGCAGCGCCGGGACAGCGAATCCCCAGCATTTT
>few|TRBV19|TRBJ1-2|NA
CASSRGNYGYTF
TGTGCCAGTAGTAGAGGCAACTATGGCTACACCTTC
>NA|TRBV4-2|TRBJ2-7|NA
CASSPGGGAHEQYF
TGTGCCAGCAGCCCCGGTGGAGGGGCGCACGAGCAGTACTTC
>NA|TRBV9|TRBJ2-1|NA
CASSETRGEQFF
TGTGCCAGCAGCGAAACCCGGGGAGAGCAGTTCTTC
>NA|TRBV5-1|TRBJ1-2|TRBD1
CASTGTGGPYGYTF
TGCGCCAGCACCGGGACAGGGGGCCCCTATGGCTACACCTTC
>NA|TRBV5-1|TRBJ1-2|NA
CASSSTGGNYGYTF
TGCGCCAGCAGCTCGACGGGAGGGAACTATGGCTACACCTTC
>NA|TRBV7-9|TRBJ1-2|TRBD1
CASSRRTGDGYTF
TGTGCCAGCAGCAGAAGGACAGGGGATGGCTACACCTTC
>NA|TRBV5-1|TRBJ2-3|TRBD2
CASSLRSGGGTDTQYF
TGCGCCAGCAGCTTGCGCAGCGGGGGGGGCACAGATACGCAGTATTTT
>NA|TRBV4-3|TRBJ1-2|NA
CASSQDSGGIGYGYTF
TGCGCCAGCAGCCAAGATAGCGGAGGGATCGGCTATGGCTACACCTTC
>NA|TRBV13|TRBJ1-6|NA
CASSFLVNNSPLHF
TGTGCCAGCAGCTTTCTAGTAAATAATTCACCCCTCCACTTT
>NA|TRBV7-9|TRBJ2-7|TRBD1
CASSPPDRAPNEQYF
TGTGCCAGCAGCCCCCCGGACAGGGCCCCCAACGAGCAGTACTTC
>NA|TRBV11-2|TRBJ2-7|NA
CASSRPQQGLSYEQYF
TGTGCCAGCAGCCGCCCCCAGCAGGGGTTATCCTACGAGCAGTACTTC
>NA|TRBV28|TRBJ1-2|NA
CAIQIGRKDYGYTF
TGTGCCATCCAGATAGGGAGGAAGGACTATGGCTACACCTTC
>NA|TRBV6-4|TRBJ1-2|TRBD1
CASSEGAWYGYTF
TGTGCCAGCAGCGAGGGGGCTTGGTATGGCTACACCTTC
>NA|TRBV18|TRBJ1-1|TRBD1
CASSNRGDTEAFF
TGTGCCAGCTCAAACAGGGGGGACACTGAAGCTTTCTTT
>NA|TRBV30|TRBJ2-7|TRBD1
CAWRHNPGQAYEQYF
TGTGCCTGGAGACACAACCCGGGACAGGCCTACGAGCAGTACTTC
>NA|TRBV30|TRBJ1-3|TRBD1
CASGQVTGNTIYF
TGTGCCTCAGGACAGGTTACTGGAAACACCATATATTTT
>once|TRBV5-4|TRBJ1-3|TRBD1
CASRPTGAPGNTIYF
TGTGCCAGCAGGCCTACAGGGGCTCCTGGAAACACCATATATTTT
>NA|TRBV4-3|TRBJ2-1|TRBD2
CASSQEGGYDEQFF
TGCGCCAGCAGCCAAGAGGGGGGGTACGATGAGCAGTTCTTC
>NA|TRBV23-1|TRBJ1-6|NA
CASSQSWTQGSPLHF
TGCGCCAGCAGTCAATCGTGGACCCAGGGGTCACCCCTCCACTTT
>many|TRBV28|TRBJ1-2|NA
CASSPPWQTNYGYTF
TGTGCCAGCAGCCCTCCGTGGCAGACTAACTATGGCTACACCTTC
>NA|TRBV9|TRBJ1-6|TRBD1
CASSPPTGNSPLHF
TGTGCCAGCAGCCCGCCGACAGGGAATTCACCCCTCCACTTT
>NA|TRBV5-3|TRBJ1-1|NA
CARSLSVRATEAFF
TGTGCCAGAAGCTTAAGTGTCAGGGCCACTGAAGCTTTCTTT
>NA|TRBV15|TRBJ2-1|TRBD1
CATSELDRGYNEQFF
TGTGCCACCAGCGAGCTGGACAGGGGCTACAATGAGCAGTTCTTC
>once|TRBV7-3|TRBJ1-1|NA
CASSHGGDTNTEAFF
TGTGCCAGCAGCCATGGTGGGGACACGAACACTGAAGCTTTCTTT
>once|TRBV5-1|TRBJ2-5|TRBD2
CASSLAPAGLAGQETQYF
TGCGCCAGCAGCTTGGCCCCAGCGGGACTAGCGGGACAAGAGACCCAGTACTTC
>NA|TRBV7-2|TRBJ1-5|TRBD1
CASSSVGTGGRQPQHF
TGTGCCAGCAGCTCTGTGGGGACAGGGGGCCGGCAGCCCCAGCATTTT
>NA|TRBV9|TRBJ2-3|TRBD2
CASSVALAGPNTQYF
TGTGCCAGCAGCGTAGCCCTAGCGGGACCGAATACGCAGTATTTT
>NA|TRBV5-1|TRBJ2-1|NA
CASSLSGNNEQFF
TGCGCCAGCAGCTTATCCGGGAACAATGAGCAGTTCTTC